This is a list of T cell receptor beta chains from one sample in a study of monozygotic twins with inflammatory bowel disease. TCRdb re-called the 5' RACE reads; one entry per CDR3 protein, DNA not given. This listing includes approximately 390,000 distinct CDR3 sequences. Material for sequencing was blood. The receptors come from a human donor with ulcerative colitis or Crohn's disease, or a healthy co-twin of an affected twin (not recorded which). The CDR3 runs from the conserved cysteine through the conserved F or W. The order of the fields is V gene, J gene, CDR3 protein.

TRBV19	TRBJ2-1	CASSMVRGSNEQFF
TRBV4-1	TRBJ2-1	CASSQVGLAGGDEQFF
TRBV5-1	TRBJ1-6	CASRGGLWNNSPLHF
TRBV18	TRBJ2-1	CASSPLSGHLNNEQFF
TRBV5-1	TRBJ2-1	CASSLGTNNEQFF
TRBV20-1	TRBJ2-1	CSASTSGRSNEQFF
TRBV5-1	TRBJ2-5	CATHDGETQYF
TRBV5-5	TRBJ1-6	CASSLEGQANSPLHF
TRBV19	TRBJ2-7	CASSTVGGRPYEQYF
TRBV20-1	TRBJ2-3	CSARKTSGGRGVTQYF
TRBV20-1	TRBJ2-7	CSARGGRYEQYF
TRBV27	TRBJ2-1	CASSFRGLAREQFF
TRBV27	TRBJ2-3	CASTLSPDTQYF
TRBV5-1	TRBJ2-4	CASSLDGGRGNIQYF
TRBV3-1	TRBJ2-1	CASTPGGLEEQFF
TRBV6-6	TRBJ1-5	CASKGSIAQHF